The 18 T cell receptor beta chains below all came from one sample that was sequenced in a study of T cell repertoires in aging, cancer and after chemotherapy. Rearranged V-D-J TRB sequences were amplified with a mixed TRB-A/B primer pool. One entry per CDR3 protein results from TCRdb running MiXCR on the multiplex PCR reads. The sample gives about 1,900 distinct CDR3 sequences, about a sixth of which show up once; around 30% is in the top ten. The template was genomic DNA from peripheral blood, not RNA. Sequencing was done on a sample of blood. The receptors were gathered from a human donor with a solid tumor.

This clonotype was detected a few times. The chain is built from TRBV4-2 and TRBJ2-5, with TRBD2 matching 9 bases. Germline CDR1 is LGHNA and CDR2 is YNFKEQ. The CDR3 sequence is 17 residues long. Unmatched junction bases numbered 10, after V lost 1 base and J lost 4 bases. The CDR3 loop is CASSQAGSGGTGETQYF. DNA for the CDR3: TGTGCCAGCAGCCAAGCGGGTAGCGGGGGTACGGGAGAGACCCAGTACTTC.

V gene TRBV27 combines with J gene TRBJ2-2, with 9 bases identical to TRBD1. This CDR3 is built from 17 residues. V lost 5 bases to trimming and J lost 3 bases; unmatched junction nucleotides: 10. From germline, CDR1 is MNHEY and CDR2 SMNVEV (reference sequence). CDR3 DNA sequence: TGTGCCAGCAGTACCGGGACAGGGCTCCCTTACACCGGGGAGCTGTTTTTT. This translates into CASSTGTGLPYTGELFF.

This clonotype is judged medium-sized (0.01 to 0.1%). This CDR3 is CASSEFGTAGETQYF. DNA of the CDR3: TGTGCCAGCAGTGAATTTGGGACTGCTGGGGAGACCCAGTACTTC. The chain couples TRBV6-1 to TRBJ2-5; tentative D call: TRBD2 (6 bases). Per germline, CDR1 MNHNS and CDR2 SASEGT. There are 15 residues in the CDR3. V lost 2 bases, J lost 5 bases, and 15 bases lay in between.

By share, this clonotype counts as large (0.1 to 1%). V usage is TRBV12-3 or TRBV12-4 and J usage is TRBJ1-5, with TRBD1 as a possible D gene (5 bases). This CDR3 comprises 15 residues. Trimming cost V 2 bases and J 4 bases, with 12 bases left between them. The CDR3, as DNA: TGTGCCAGCAGTTTATGGGGGGAAGCGAATCAGCCCCAGCATTTT. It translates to CASSLWGEANQPQHF.

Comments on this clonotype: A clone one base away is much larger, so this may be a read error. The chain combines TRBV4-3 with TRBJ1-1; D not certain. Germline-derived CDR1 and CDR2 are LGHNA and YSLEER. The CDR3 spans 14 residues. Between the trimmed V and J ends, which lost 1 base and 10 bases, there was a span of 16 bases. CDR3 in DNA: TGCGCCAGCAGCCAAGTTGCAGCCATAAGAGCAGCTTTCTTT. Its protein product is CASSQVAAIRAAFF.

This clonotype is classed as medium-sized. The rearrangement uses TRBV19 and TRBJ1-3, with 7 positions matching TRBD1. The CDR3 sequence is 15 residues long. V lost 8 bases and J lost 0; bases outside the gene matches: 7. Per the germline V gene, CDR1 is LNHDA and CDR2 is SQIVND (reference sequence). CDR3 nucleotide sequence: TGTGCCAGTGGCGGACAGGCAAGCTCTGGAAACACCATATATTTT. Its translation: CASGGQASSGNTIYF.

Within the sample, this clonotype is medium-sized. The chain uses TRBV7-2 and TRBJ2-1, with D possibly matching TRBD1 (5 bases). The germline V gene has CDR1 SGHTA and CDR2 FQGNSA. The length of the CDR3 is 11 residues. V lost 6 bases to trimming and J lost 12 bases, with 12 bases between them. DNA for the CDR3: TGTGCCAGCAGAATAGGGGTTTCGCAGTTCTTC. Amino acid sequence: CASRIGVSQFF.

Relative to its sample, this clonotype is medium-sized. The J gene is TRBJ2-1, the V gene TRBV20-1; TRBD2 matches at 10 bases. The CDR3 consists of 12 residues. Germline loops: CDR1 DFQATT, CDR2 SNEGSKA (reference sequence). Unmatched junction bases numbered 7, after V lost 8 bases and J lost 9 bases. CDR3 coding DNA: TGCAGTACCAGCGGGAGGGCCAGTGAGCAGTTCTTC. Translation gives CSTSGRASEQFF.

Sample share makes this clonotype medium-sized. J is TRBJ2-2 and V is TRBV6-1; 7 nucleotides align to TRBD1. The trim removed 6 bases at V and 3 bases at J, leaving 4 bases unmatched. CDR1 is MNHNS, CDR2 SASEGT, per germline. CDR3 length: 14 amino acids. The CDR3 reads CASRTGTHTGELFF. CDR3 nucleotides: TGTGCCAGCAGGACAGGGACGCACACCGGGGAGCTGTTTTTT.

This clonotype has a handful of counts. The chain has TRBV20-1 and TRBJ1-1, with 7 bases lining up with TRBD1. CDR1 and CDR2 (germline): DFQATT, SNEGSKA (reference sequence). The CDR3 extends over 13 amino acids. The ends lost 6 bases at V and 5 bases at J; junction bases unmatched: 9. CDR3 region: CSAGAGGGTEAFF. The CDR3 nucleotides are TGCAGTGCGGGGGCAGGGGGGGGTACTGAAGCTTTCTTT.

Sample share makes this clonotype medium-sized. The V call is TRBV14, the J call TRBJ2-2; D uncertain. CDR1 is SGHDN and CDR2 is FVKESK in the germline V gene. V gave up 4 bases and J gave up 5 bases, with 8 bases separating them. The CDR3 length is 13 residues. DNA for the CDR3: TGTGCCAGCAGCCCATTTGCGACCGGGGAGCTGTTTTTT. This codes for CASSPFATGELFF. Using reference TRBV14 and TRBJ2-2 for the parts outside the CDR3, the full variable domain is EAGVTQFPSHSVIEKGQTVTLRCDPISGHDNLYWYRRVMGKEIKFLLHFVKESKQDESGMPNNRFLAERTGGTYSTLKVQPAELEDSGVYFCASSPFATGELFFGEGSRLTVL.

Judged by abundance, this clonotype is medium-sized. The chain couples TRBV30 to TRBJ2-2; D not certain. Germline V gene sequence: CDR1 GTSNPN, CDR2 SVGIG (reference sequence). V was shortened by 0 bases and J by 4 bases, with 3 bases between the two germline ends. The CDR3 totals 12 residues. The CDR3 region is CAWSVSTGELFF. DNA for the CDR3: TGTGCCTGGAGTGTATCCACCGGGGAGCTGTTTTTT.

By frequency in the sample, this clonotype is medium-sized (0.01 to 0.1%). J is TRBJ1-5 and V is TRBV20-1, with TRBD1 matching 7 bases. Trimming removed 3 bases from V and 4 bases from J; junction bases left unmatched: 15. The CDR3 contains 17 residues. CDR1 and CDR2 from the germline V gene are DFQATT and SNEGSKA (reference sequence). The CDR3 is CSARRGGGRGTNQPQHF. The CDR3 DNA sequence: TGCAGTGCTAGGAGAGGGGGCGGCAGGGGGACAAATCAGCCCCAGCATTTT.

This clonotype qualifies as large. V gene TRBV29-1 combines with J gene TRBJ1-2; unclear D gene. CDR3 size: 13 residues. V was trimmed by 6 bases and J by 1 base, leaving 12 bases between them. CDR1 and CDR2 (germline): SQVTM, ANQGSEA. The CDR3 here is CSVHDPLNYGYTF. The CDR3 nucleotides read TGCAGCGTACACGACCCACTTAACTATGGCTACACCTTC.

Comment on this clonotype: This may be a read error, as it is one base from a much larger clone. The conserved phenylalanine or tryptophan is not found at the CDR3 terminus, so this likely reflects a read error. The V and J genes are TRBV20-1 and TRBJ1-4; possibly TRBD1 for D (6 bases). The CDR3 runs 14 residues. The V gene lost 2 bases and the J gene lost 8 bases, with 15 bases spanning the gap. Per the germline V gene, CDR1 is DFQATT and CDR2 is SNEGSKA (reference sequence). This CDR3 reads CSARRPGAREKLFI. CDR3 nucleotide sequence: TGCAGTGCTAGACGCCCAGGGGCTCGCGAAAAACTGTTTATT.

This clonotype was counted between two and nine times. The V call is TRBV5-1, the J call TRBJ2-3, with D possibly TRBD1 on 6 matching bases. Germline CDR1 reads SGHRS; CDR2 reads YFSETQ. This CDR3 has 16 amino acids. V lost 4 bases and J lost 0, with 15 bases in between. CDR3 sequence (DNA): TGCGCCAGCAGCGCCTCGGGACACCTCAGCACAGATACGCAGTATTTT. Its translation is CASSASGHLSTDTQYF.

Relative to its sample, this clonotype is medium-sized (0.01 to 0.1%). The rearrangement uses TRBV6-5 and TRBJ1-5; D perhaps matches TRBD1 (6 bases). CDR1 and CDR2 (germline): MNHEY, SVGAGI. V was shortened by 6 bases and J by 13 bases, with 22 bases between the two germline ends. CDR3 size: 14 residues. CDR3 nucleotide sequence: TGTGCCAGCAGAGGTTCAGGGGTCGGGGGGCTTCAGCATTTT. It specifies CASRGSGVGGLQHF.

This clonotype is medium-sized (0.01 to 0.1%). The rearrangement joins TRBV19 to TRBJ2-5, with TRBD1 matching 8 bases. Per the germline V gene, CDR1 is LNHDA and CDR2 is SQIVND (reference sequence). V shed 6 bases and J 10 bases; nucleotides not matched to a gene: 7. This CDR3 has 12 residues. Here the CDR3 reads CASSQGARDQYF. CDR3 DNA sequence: TGTGCCAGTAGCCAGGGGGCGCGGGACCAGTACTTC. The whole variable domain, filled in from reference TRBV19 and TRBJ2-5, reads DGGITQSPKYLFRKEGQNVTLSCEQNLNHDAMYWYRQDPGQGLRLIYYSQIVNDFQKGDIAEGYSVSREKKESFPLTVTSAQKNPTAFYLCASSQGARDQYFGPGTRLLVL.